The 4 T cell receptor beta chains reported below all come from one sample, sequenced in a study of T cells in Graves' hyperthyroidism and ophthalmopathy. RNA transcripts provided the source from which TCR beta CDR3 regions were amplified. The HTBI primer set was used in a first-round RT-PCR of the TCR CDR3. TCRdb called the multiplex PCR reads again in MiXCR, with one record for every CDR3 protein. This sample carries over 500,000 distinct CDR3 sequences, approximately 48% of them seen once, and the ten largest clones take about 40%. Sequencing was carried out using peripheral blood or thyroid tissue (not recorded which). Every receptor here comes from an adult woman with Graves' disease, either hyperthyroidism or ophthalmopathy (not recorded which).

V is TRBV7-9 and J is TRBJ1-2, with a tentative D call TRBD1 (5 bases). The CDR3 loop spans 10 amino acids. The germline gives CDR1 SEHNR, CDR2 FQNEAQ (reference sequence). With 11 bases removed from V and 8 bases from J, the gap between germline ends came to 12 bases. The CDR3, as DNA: TGTGCCGGGGGACTCCTCGGCTACACCTTC. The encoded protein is CAGGLLGYTF.

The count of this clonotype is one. CDR3 sequence reads: CASSSRTGDERDYEQYF. In nucleotides, the CDR3 is TGTGCCAGCAGCTCCCGGACAGGGGACGAGCGGGACTACGAGCAGTACTTC. V usage is TRBV11-2 and J usage is TRBJ2-7; 9 nucleotides match TRBD1. The CDR3 sequence is 17 residues long. Trimming removed 4 bases from V and 3 bases from J; junction bases left unmatched: 13. The germline V gene encodes CDR1 SGHAT and CDR2 FQNNGV.

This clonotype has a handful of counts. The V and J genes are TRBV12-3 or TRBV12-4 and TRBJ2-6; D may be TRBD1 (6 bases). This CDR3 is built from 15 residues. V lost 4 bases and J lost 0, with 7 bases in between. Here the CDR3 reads CASSWTVSGANVLTF. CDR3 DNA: TGTGCCAGCAGTTGGACAGTCTCTGGGGCCAACGTCCTGACTTTC.

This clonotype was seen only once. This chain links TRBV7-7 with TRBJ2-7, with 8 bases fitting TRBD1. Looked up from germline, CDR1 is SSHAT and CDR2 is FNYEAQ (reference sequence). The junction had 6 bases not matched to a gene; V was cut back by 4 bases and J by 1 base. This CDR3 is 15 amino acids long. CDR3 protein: CASSWDRQKSYEQYF. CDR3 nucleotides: TGTGCCAGCAGCTGGGACAGGCAAAAGTCCTACGAGCAGTACTTC.